Below, one TCR beta chain is given with its context. The antigen is not known. Via MiXCR, TCRdb re-called the reads, giving one row per CDR3 protein. Of around 800,000 distinct CDR3 sequences in the sample, approximately 29% were seen once. Germline CDR1 and CDR2: SEHNR and FQNEAQ (reference sequence). The CDR3 contains 16 residues. Trimming took 4 bases from V and 2 from J; bases not matched to a gene: 7. This entry belongs to a study of T cell repertoires in cytomegalovirus infection. Study details: Recently identified HLA-C-restricted CMV epitopes were used, and well-studied HLA-B-restricted CMV epitopes were used as well. Public TCR beta signatures provided an indication of both CMV infection and a matching HLA type. Broader study findings: Dominant in the ex vivo response were TCR beta clonotypes restricted by HLA-C and specific for CMV.

This sequence was found in a human donor in good health (CMV status not recorded). Some clones in this sample may be carry-over from other donors' samples. Material: cultured CD8+ T cells from PBMCs, obtained from culture after CMV antigen stimulation. The chain combines TRBV7-9 with TRBJ2-5; 10 bases map to TRBD2. The CDR3 nucleotides are TGTGCCAGCAGCTCCGAGCGGGGGGGTCGGCAAGAGACCCAGTACTTC. Protein sequence: CASSSERGGRQETQYF.